This TCR beta chain was captured in a study of shared clonotypes between healthy human individuals. Method: immunoSEQ multiplex PCR; TCRdb's copy keeps in-frame clones and lacks some. This table has some 550,000 clones, around 97% appearing once. Concerning this clone itself: Its cognate antigen is unknown.

Trimming stripped 5 bases from V and 2 bases from J, with 13 bases between. Germline V gives CDR1 SGHNT, CDR2 YENEEA. CDR3 size: 14 residues. Notes on the study in general: Between a few donors, naive CD4 clonotypes were shared at a level of approximately 5%.

The clonotype was recovered from a woman in her twenties or thirties in good health. This rearrangement joins TRBV11-3 to TRBJ2-7; D is unclear. The specimen sequenced was naive CD4+ T cells sorted from blood. This sample's subset: CD45RA+ positively selected. This CDR3 reads CASSPYKGTYEQYF. Here the CDR3 DNA reads TGTGCCAGCAGCCCCTACAAGGGAACCTACGAGCAGTACTTC.